A selection of T cell receptor beta chains follows, all from one sample in a study of post-analysis software for immune sequencing data. TCRdb processed the PCR reads anew with MiXCR; each CDR3 protein has one entry. The sample lists about half a million distinct CDR3 sequences; 30% to 40% were seen once. Material for sequencing was blood. The source is a girl aged 2-17 years with multiple sclerosis. Both conserved end residues are part of each CDR3. A D gene is named only where the DNA matches it firmly. Rows give clone size only sometimes, using once, few, many, or a class for an expanded clone.

abundance	d_gene	j_gene	v_gene	CDR3aa	CDR3nt
few	NA	TRBJ2-7	TRBV12-3/TRBV12-4	CASSLIVREDEQYF	TGTGCCAGCAGTTTAATCGTCAGGGAGGACGAGCAGTACTTC
NA	TRBD1	TRBJ1-2	TRBV15	CATSRARTGGTFYGYIF	TGTGCCACCAGCAGAGCGAGGACAGGCGGTACTTTTTATGGCTACATCTTC
few	NA	TRBJ1-5	TRBV6-2/TRBV6-3	CASTQEGNQPQHF	TGTGCCAGCACCCAAGAGGGGAATCAGCCCCAGCATTTT
NA	NA	TRBJ2-3	TRBV5-4	CASTPTFTPADTQYF	TGTGCCAGCACCCCGACCTTTACTCCCGCAGATACGCAGTATTTT
NA	TRBD1	TRBJ1-2	TRBV20-1	CSASEPRGRGHYGYTF	TGCAGTGCTAGCGAGCCCCGAGGCAGGGGGCACTATGGCTACACCTTC
NA	NA	TRBJ1-5	TRBV5-6	CASSFRSAGSQPQHF	TGTGCCAGCAGCTTCCGGTCGGCAGGGAGTCAGCCCCAGCATTTT
once	NA	TRBJ2-7	TRBV5-1	CASSLAAGWYEQYF	TGCGCCAGCAGCTTGGCAGCAGGGTGGTACGAGCAGTACTTC
few	NA	TRBJ1-2	TRBV20-1	CSAREGGGYGYTF	TGCAGTGCTAGAGAAGGAGGGGGCTATGGCTACACCTTC
NA	NA	TRBJ2-5	TRBV20-1	CSARDNGRVQETQYF	TGCAGTGCTAGAGATAACGGCAGGGTCCAAGAGACCCAGTACTTC
NA	NA	TRBJ2-5	TRBV3-1	CASSPGTAETQYF	TGTGCCAGCAGCCCGGGGACCGCGGAGACCCAGTACTTC
NA	NA	TRBJ1-2	TRBV18	CASSPREPILYGYTF	TGTGCCAGCTCACCACGGGAGCCTATCCTCTATGGCTACACCTTC
few	NA	TRBJ2-3	TRBV5-1	CASSLEGAEDTQYF	TGCGCCAGCAGCTTGGAAGGGGCCGAGGATACGCAGTATTTT
few	TRBD1	TRBJ1-3	TRBV10-3	CAISPGQEISGNTIYF	TGTGCCATCAGCCCAGGACAGGAGATCTCTGGAAACACCATATATTTT
NA	NA	TRBJ2-5	TRBV20-1	CSASSVGQETQYF	TGCAGTGCTTCCAGTGTCGGACAAGAGACCCAGTACTTC
NA	NA	TRBJ1-4	TRBV5-1	CASSLSKKTNEKLFF	TGCGCCAGCAGCTTGAGTAAAAAAACTAATGAAAAACTGTTTTTT
few	NA	TRBJ1-6	TRBV4-1	CASSQEGPYNSPLHF	TGCGCCAGCAGCCAAGAGGGACCCTATAATTCACCCCTCCACTTT
NA	TRBD2	TRBJ2-1	TRBV3-1	CASSQSGGIYNEQFF	TGTGCCAGCAGCCAGAGCGGGGGGATCTACAATGAGCAGTTCTTC
few	NA	TRBJ1-2	TRBV5-1	CASSLVLAGHGYTF	TGCGCCAGCAGCTTGGTATTGGCTGGGCATGGCTACACCTTC
few	TRBD1	TRBJ1-2	TRBV25-1	CASSGWLDRDYGYTF	TGTGCCAGCAGTGGATGGCTAGACAGGGACTATGGCTACACCTTC
NA	TRBD1	TRBJ1-5	TRBV5-6	CASSLRDRVHQPQHF	TGTGCCAGCAGCCTGCGGGACAGGGTACATCAGCCCCAGCATTTT
NA	TRBD2	TRBJ2-1	TRBV5-6	CASSYFSLADYNEQFF	TGTGCCAGCAGCTACTTTTCACTAGCGGATTACAATGAGCAGTTCTTC
NA	TRBD1	TRBJ2-1	TRBV6-1	CAGGLGGPSYNEQFF	TGTGCCGGTGGGCTAGGGGGCCCTTCCTACAATGAGCAGTTCTTC
NA	NA	TRBJ1-6	TRBV5-1	CASSLVGSGKVWDSPLHF	TGCGCCAGCAGCTTGGTCGGCTCGGGGAAGGTCTGGGATTCACCCCTCCACTTT
few	NA	TRBJ2-7	TRBV7-2	CASSWGVSVYEQYF	TGTGCCAGCAGCTGGGGCGTGAGCGTGTACGAGCAGTACTTC
NA	NA	TRBJ1-6	TRBV5-1	CASSTSRVPKSPLHF	TGCGCCAGCAGTACGAGCAGGGTTCCAAAGTCACCCCTCCACTTT
few	NA	TRBJ1-2	TRBV29-1	CSVGQADGYTF	TGCAGCGTTGGACAGGCTGATGGCTACACCTTC
many	TRBD1	TRBJ2-5	TRBV27	CASSPGQGKETQYF	TGTGCCAGCAGCCCGGGACAGGGGAAAGAGACCCAGTACTTC
NA	NA	TRBJ2-1	TRBV5-1	CASATGLYNEQFF	TGCGCCAGCGCCACAGGGTTGTACAATGAGCAGTTCTTC
few	NA	TRBJ1-1	TRBV29-1	CSVTSETNTEAFF	TGCAGCGTTACATCAGAAACGAACACTGAAGCTTTCTTT
NA	TRBD1	TRBJ2-7	TRBV20-1	CSAPPPGQGSYEQYF	TGCAGTGCTCCACCACCCGGACAGGGGTCGTACGAGCAGTACTTC
NA	NA	TRBJ2-7	TRBV7-9	CASSEPGRPYEQYF	TGTGCCAGCAGCGAACCGGGCCGACCCTACGAGCAGTACTTC
few	NA	TRBJ2-1	TRBV5-6	CASSLVVGAYNEQFF	TGTGCCAGCAGCTTGGTGGTCGGGGCCTACAATGAGCAGTTCTTC
few	TRBD1	TRBJ1-6	TRBV27	CASSSTGGLSPLHF	TGTGCCAGCAGTTCAACAGGGGGCCTTTCACCCCTCCACTTT